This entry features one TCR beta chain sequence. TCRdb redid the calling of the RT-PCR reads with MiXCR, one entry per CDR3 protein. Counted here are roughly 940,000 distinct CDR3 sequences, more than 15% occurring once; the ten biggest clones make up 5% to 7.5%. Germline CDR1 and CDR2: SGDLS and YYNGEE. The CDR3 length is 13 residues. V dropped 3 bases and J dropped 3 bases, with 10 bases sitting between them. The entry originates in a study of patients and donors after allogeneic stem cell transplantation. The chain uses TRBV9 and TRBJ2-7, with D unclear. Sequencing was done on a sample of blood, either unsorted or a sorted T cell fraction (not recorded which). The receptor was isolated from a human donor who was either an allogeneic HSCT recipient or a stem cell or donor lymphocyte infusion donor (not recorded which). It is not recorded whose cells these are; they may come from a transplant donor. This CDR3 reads CASSAGNFYEQYF. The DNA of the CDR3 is TGTGCCAGCAGCGCCGGAAACTTCTACGAGCAGTACTTC.